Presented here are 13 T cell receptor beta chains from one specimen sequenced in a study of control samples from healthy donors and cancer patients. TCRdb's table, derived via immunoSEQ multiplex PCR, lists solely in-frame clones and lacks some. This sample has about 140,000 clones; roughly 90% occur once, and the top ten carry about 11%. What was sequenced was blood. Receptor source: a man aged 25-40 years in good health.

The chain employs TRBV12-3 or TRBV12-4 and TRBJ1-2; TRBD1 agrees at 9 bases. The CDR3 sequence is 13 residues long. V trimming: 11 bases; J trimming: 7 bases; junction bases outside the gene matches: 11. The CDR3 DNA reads TGTGCCGGACGCCCACGGGACAGGGTTGGCTACACCTTC. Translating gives CAGRPRDRVGYTF.

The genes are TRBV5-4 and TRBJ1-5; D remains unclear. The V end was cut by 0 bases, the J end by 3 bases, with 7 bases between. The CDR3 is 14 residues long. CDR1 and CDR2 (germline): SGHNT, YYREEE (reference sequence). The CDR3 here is CASSLGPDNQPQHF. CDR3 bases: TGTGCCAGCAGCTTGGGGCCAGACAATCAGCCCCAGCATTTT.

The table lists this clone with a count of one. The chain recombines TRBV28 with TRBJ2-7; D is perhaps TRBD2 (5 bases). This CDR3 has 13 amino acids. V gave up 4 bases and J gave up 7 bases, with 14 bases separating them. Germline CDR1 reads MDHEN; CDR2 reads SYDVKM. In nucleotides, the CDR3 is TGTGCCAGCAGTTCTCCCCCTCCGGGGGAGCAGTACTTC. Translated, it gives CASSSPPPGEQYF.

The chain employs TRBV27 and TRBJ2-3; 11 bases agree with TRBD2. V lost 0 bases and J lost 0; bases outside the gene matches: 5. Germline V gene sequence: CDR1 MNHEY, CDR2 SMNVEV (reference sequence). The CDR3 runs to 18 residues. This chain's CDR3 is CASSLSATSGISTDTQYF. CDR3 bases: TGTGCCAGCAGTTTATCGGCGACTAGCGGGATAAGCACAGATACGCAGTATTTT.

The CDR3 coding sequence is TGTGCCAGTAAGAGCGTCGGACAGCGCTATGGCTACACCTTC. Protein product: CASKSVGQRYGYTF. The chain combines TRBV19 with TRBJ1-2; TRBD1 is a possible D gene (6 bases). CDR3 length: 14 amino acids. The germline CDR1 and CDR2 sequences are LNHDA and SQIVND (reference sequence). V gave up 7 bases and J gave up 4 bases, with 16 bases separating them.

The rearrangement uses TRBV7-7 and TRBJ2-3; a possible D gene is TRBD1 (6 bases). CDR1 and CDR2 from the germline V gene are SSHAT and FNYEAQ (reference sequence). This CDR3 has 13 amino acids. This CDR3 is CASSQGHTDTQYF. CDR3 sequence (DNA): TGTGCTAGCTCGCAGGGACACACAGATACGCAGTATTTT.

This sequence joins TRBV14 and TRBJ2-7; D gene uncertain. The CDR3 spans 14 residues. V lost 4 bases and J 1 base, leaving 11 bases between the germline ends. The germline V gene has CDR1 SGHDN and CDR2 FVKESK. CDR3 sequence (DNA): TGTGCCAGCAGCCCGATTCAGGTTTCCTACGAGCAGTACTTC. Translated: CASSPIQVSYEQYF.

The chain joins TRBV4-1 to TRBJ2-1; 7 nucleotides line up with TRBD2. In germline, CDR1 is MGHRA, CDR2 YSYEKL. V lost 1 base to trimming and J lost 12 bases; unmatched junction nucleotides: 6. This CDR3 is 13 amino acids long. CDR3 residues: CASSQVGLGMQFF. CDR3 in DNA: TGCGCCAGCAGCCAAGTAGGACTAGGCATGCAGTTCTTC.

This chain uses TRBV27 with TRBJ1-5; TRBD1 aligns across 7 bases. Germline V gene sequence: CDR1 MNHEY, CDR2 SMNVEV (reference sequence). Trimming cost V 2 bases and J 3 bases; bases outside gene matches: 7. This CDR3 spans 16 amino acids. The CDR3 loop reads CASSLGAGGANQPQHF. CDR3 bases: TGTGCCAGCAGTTTAGGGGCAGGGGGTGCCAATCAGCCCCAGCATTTT.

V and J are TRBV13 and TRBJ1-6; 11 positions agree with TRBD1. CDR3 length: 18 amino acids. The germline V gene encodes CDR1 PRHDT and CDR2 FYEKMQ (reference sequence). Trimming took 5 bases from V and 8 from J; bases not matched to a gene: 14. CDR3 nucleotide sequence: TGTGCCAGCAGCGTAAGAGGACAGGGGGCCCTTCTATATTCACCCCTCCACTTT. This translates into CASSVRGQGALLYSPLHF.

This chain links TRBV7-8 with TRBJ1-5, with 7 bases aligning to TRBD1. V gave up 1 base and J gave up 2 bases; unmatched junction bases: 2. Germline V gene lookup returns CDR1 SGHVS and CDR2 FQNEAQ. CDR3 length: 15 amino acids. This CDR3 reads CASSLGRGGNQPQHF. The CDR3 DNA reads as TGTGCCAGCAGCTTAGGCAGGGGGGGCAATCAGCCCCAGCATTTT.

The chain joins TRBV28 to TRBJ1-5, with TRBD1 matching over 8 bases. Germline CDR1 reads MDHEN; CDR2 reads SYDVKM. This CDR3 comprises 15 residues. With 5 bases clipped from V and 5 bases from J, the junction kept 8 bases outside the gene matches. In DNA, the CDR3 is TGTGCCAGCAGTCGACAGGGGAAAGGGGATCAGCCCCAGCATTTT. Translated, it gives CASSRQGKGDQPQHF.

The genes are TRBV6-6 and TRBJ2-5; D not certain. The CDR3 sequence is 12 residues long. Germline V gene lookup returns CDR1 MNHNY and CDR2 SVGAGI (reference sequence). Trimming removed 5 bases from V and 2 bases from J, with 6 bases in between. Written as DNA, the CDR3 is TGTGCCAGCAGTGACATACAAGAGACCCAGTACTTC. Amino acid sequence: CASSDIQETQYF.